The entry below describes one T cell receptor beta chain. The antigen remains undetermined. This specimen belongs to a study of radiotherapy plus CTLA-4 blockade in lung cancer. Study-wide points: Radiotherapy was combined with ipilimumab, and tumor-derived TCR clones then expanded in blood.

The assay was immunoSEQ multiplex PCR, and TCRdb's table has in-frame clones only and misses some. The sample lists 40,000 to 50,000 clones, around 83% occurring once. Germline V CDR1 and CDR2: LNHDA, SQIVND (reference sequence). The J segment lost 5 bases and the V segment lost 4 bases, leaving 4 bases of the junction unmatched. This CDR3 has 13 amino acids. The chain has TRBV19 and TRBJ1-2; TRBD1 agrees at 7 bases. This clonotype was obtained from a human donor with non-small cell lung cancer who had stable disease on radiotherapy plus ipilimumab. The sample in question was peripheral blood, obtained from a patient treated with radiotherapy plus ipilimumab. In nucleotides, the CDR3 is TGTGCCAGTAGTACCCCAGGGGGGTATGGCTACACCTTC. Amino acids: CASSTPGGYGYTF.